Below are 28 T cell receptor beta chains sequenced from a single sample in a study of tumor and adjacent non-tumor tissue in lung cancer. TCRbeta libraries were built with three rounds of nested PCR, modified from ARM-PCR. TCRdb passed the multiplex PCR reads through MiXCR, listing each CDR3 protein once. The sample lists 55,000 to 65,000 distinct CDR3 sequences, around two thirds occurring once. This sample's RNA came from whole unsorted tissue. More than 3 cm separated this lung sample from the edge of the tumor. Sequenced input: distant non-tumor lung tissue. Receptors originate from a man between 65 and 79 years old with non-small cell lung cancer.

In the case of this clonotype: Because it lacks the conserved phenylalanine or tryptophan at the end, this CDR3 is likely a read error. The chain recombines TRBV4-2 with TRBJ2-7; 7 bases agree with TRBD2. The CDR3 has 15 amino acids. V gave up 1 base and J gave up 4 bases; unmatched junction bases: 7. Germline CDR1 LGHNA, CDR2 YNFKEQ. The CDR3 coding sequence is TGTGCCAGCAGCCAAGTGTCTAGCGGACCTTACGAGCAGTACCTT. It yields the protein CASSQVSSGPYEQYL.

The table lists this clonotype with many counts. The V and J genes are TRBV6-1 and TRBJ1-2, with D uncertain. V was cut by 0 bases and J by 4 bases, with 12 bases left in between. The CDR3 consists of 15 residues. Germline CDR1 reads MNHNS; CDR2 reads SASEGT. Here the CDR3 reads CASSEAVGSFYGYTF. The CDR3 coding sequence is TGTGCCAGCAGTGAAGCGGTGGGCAGCTTCTATGGCTACACCTTC.

This clonotype has only a few counts. The CDR3 loop is CASSQERLRGAQYF. The CDR3 DNA reads TGCGCCAGCAGCCAAGAAAGGTTGCGGGGGGCCCAGTACTTC. The J gene is TRBJ2-5, the V gene TRBV4-1, with 8 bases identical to TRBD2. In germline, CDR1 is MGHRA, CDR2 YSYEKL. V lost 0 bases, J lost 9 bases, and 6 bases stayed unmatched. The CDR3 covers 14 residues.

Points on this clonotype: In this CDR3 the conserved last residue, phenylalanine or tryptophan, is missing, so a read error is likely. In DNA, the CDR3 is TGCAGTGCTAGAGATCCCCTAGCGGGAGGGCCTACGAGTGAACAGTTCATC. Translation: CSARDPLAGGPTSEQFI. V is TRBV20-1 and J is TRBJ2-1; 12 nucleotides match TRBD2. Germline V lookup: CDR1 DFQATT, CDR2 SNEGSKA (reference sequence). This CDR3 contains 17 residues. The V segment lost 0 bases and the J segment 13 bases; nucleotides outside the gene matches: 16.

This sequence joins TRBV11-2 and TRBJ2-7; weak D call: TRBD2 (5 bases). The CDR3 is 14 amino acids. Trimming cost V 1 base and J 5 bases, with 12 bases left between them. The germline gives CDR1 SGHAT, CDR2 FQNNGV. The CDR3 region is CASSLGFSLDEQYF. DNA for the CDR3: TGTGCCAGCAGCTTAGGATTTTCACTAGACGAGCAGTACTTC.

This clonotype has ten or more counts. V gene TRBV6-5 combines with J gene TRBJ2-2, with 8 bases lining up with TRBD1. This CDR3 has 15 residues. V lost 6 bases, J lost 4 bases, and 7 bases stayed unmatched. Germline CDR1 reads MNHEY; CDR2 reads SVGAGI. CDR3 nucleotide sequence: TGTGCCAGCAGCTACAGGGGGTCCGGCACCGGGGAGCTGTTTTTT. Translating it yields CASSYRGSGTGELFF.

This clonotype turned up a few times. At one of its ends the junction is not consistent with the germline gene, which may arise from a read error. The chain couples TRBV29-1 to TRBJ2-7; TRBD2 might be the D (5 bases). From germline, CDR1 is SQVTM and CDR2 ANQGSEA. The CDR3 spans 11 residues. This CDR3 reads CSALTRVEQYF. As DNA, the CDR3 is TGTAGCGCCTTGACAAGGGTCGAGCAGTACTTC.

In its sample, this clonotype was seen many times. The chain uses TRBV6-6 and TRBJ2-1, with D possibly being TRBD2 (6 bases). V lost 6 bases to trimming and J lost 9 bases, with 18 bases between them. CDR3 size: 14 residues. Germline V gene lookup returns CDR1 MNHNY and CDR2 SVGAGI (reference sequence). DNA of the CDR3: TGTGCCAGCAGACGATTACTAGCCCATGGTGAGCAGTTCTTC. It codes for CASRRLLAHGEQFF.

Details on this clonotype: Sequence at one end of the junction differs from germline and may be a read error. The J gene is TRBJ2-2, the V gene TRBV4-2; TRBD2 aligns across 9 bases. Germline V gene lookup returns CDR1 LGHNA and CDR2 YNFKEQ. The CDR3 consists of 18 residues. CDR3 sequence reads: CGSSHPAVGTSSTGELFF. As DNA, the CDR3 is TGTGGCAGCAGCCACCCCGCGGTAGGGACTAGCAGCACCGGGGAGCTGTTTTTT.

This clonotype is a singleton in its sample. An end of the junction differs from the germline gene, which may be a read error. The V and J genes are TRBV5-4 and TRBJ2-7; TRBD1 matches at 10 bases. The CDR3 length is 14 residues. Looked up from germline, CDR1 is SGHNT and CDR2 is YYREEE (reference sequence). CDR3 sequence: CVSSGDRGLYEQYF. Written as DNA, the CDR3 is TGTGTCAGCAGCGGGGACAGGGGACTCTACGAGCAGTACTTC.

This rearrangement joins TRBV25-1 to TRBJ2-3, with 8 bases aligning to TRBD2. Germline assignment: CDR1 MGHDK and CDR2 SYGVNS. The CDR3 extends over 15 amino acids. V trimming: 6 bases; J trimming: 6 bases; junction bases outside the gene matches: 11. The CDR3 sequence is CASSPKAGAYDTQYF. CDR3 nucleotide sequence: TGTGCCAGCAGCCCAAAAGCGGGGGCGTACGATACGCAGTATTTT. The whole variable domain, remainder taken from reference TRBV25-1 and TRBJ2-3, is EADIYQTPRYLVIGTGKKITLECSQTMGHDKMYWYQQDPGMELHLIHYSYGVNSTEKGDLSSESTVSRIRTEHFPLTLESARPSHTSQYLCASSPKAGAYDTQYFGPGTRLTVL.

Remarks on this clonotype: The junction differs from germline at one of its ends, possibly a read error. V and J are TRBV29-1 and TRBJ1-4; no clear D gene. The CDR3 consists of 11 residues. Germline CDR1 SQVTM, CDR2 ANQGSEA. The CDR3 sequence is CSVWRTEKLFF. CDR3 nucleotide sequence: TGCAGCGTTTGGCGGACTGAAAAGCTGTTTTTT. The complete variable domain, with remaining parts taken from reference TRBV29-1 and TRBJ1-4, reads SAVISQKPSRDICQRGTSLTIQCQVDSQVTMMFWYRQQPGQSLTLIATANQGSEATYESGFVIDKFPISRPNLTFSTLTVSNMSPEDSSIYLCSVWRTEKLFFGSGTQLSVL.

This clonotype appeared many times. The chain links TRBV20-1 to TRBJ2-1, with 9 positions matching TRBD2. In germline, CDR1 is DFQATT, CDR2 SNEGSKA (reference sequence). V shed 5 bases and J 7 bases; nucleotides not matched to a gene: 15. The CDR3 runs 16 residues. The CDR3 DNA reads TGCAGTGCTGCCCTAGGGGTAGCGGGAGTCAGGAATGAGCAGTTCTTC. As protein: CSAALGVAGVRNEQFF.

This clonotype has just a few counts. CDR3 amino acids: CASGTGRLNTGELFF. The CDR3 bases are TGCGCCAGCGGAACTGGGCGCCTGAACACCGGGGAGCTGTTTTTT. This chain joins TRBV5-1 and TRBJ2-2; D is undetermined. Germline V gene lookup returns CDR1 SGHRS and CDR2 YFSETQ. The CDR3 is made up of 15 amino acids. V shed 7 bases and J shed 1 base, with 14 bases lying between them. The full variable domain, its missing parts supplied by reference TRBV5-1 and TRBJ2-2, is KAGVTQTPRYLIKTRGQQVTLSCSPISGHRSVSWYQQTPGQGLQFLFEYFSETQRNKGNFPGRFSGRQFSNSRSEMNVSTLELGDSALYLCASGTGRLNTGELFFGEGSRLTVL.

For this clonotype: The CDR3 does not end in the conserved phenylalanine or tryptophan, so this is likely a read error. CDR3 sequence reads: CATSRDGGNNEQFL. The CDR3 DNA reads as TGTGCCACCAGCAGAGATGGCGGCAATAATGAGCAGTTCTTG. The gene calls are TRBV15 and TRBJ2-1; D gene uncertain. V dropped 0 bases and J dropped 7 bases, with 10 bases sitting between them. CDR3 size: 14 residues. Germline V lookup: CDR1 LNHNV, CDR2 YYDKDF (reference sequence).

This chain links TRBV4-1 with TRBJ2-1; 7 nucleotides match TRBD2. Germline V gene sequence: CDR1 MGHRA, CDR2 YSYEKL. The CDR3 has 18 residues. V lost 0 bases to trimming and J lost 11 bases; unmatched junction nucleotides: 19. In nucleotides, the CDR3 is TGCGCCAGCAGCCAAGATCTCGGCGGGAGACGGATGAGAGATAAGCAGTTCTTC. It specifies CASSQDLGGRRMRDKQFF.

Written as DNA, the CDR3 is TGTGCCAGCAGCTTGGGGGCAGGACAGGTAAACACTGAAGCTTTCTTT. Translation gives CASSLGAGQVNTEAFF. This sequence joins TRBV5-5 and TRBJ1-1; 7 nucleotides align to TRBD1. Germline V CDR1 and CDR2: SGHKS, YYEKEE (reference sequence). With 0 bases clipped from V and 2 bases from J, the junction kept 7 bases outside the gene matches. This CDR3 contains 16 residues.

As regards this clonotype: It may be a read error: a sequence one base away is much more abundant. The CDR3: CASSISGGSTDTQYF. The CDR3 nucleotides read TGTGCCAGTAGTATAAGTGGCGGGAGCACAGATACGCAGTATTTT. The rearrangement links TRBV19 to TRBJ2-3, with D possibly matching TRBD2 (5 bases). The germline V and J ends were trimmed by 2 bases and 0 bases, with 9 bases remaining between them. Per germline, CDR1 LNHDA and CDR2 SQIVND (reference sequence). The CDR3 totals 15 residues.

This clonotype was observed at least ten times. This chain joins TRBV10-2 and TRBJ2-2; no clear D. Germline V gene data show CDR1 as WSHSY and CDR2 as SAAADI. V lost 6 bases and J 1 base, leaving 3 bases between the germline ends. The CDR3 consists of 12 residues. CDR3 DNA sequence: TGCGCCAGCAGGGAGAACACCGGGGAGCTGTTTTTT. It encodes CASRENTGELFF.

This clonotype was seen just once. At one boundary the junction diverges from the germline segment, which might be a read error. This chain uses TRBV24-1 with TRBJ1-6; D remains unclear. The CDR3 is made up of 14 amino acids. Germline V gives CDR1 KGHDR, CDR2 SFDVKD. The CDR3 coding sequence is TGTGCCACCAGTGATTCCGCTGCTAATTCACCCCTCCAATTT. This sequence encodes CATSDSAANSPLQF.

The CDR3 bases are TGTGCCAGTAGTCTCCCGGTTTTTAGCTCCTACAATGAGCAGTTCTTC. Its protein is CASSLPVFSSYNEQFF. The chain is built from TRBV19 and TRBJ2-1; D remains unclear. The CDR3 length is 16 residues. Germline values: CDR1 LNHDA, CDR2 SQIVND (reference sequence). V gave up 5 bases and J gave up 0 bases, with 14 bases separating them.

In its sample, this clonotype was seen many times. This chain links TRBV7-8 with TRBJ1-2; D call uncertain. The V gene lost 5 bases and the J gene lost 0 bases, with 7 bases spanning the gap. Germline CDR1 SGHVS, CDR2 FQNEAQ. The CDR3 sequence is 13 residues long. This CDR3 reads CASSGDPNYGYTF. Written as DNA, the CDR3 is TGTGCCAGCAGCGGCGACCCTAACTATGGCTACACCTTC.

Points on this clonotype: This may come from a read error, since a much larger clone is one base off. The rearrangement uses TRBV29-1 and TRBJ2-5; tentatively, D is TRBD1 or TRBD2 (5 bases each). The CDR3 sequence is 12 residues long. V was trimmed by 8 bases and J by 1 base, leaving 11 bases between them. Germline assignment: CDR1 SQVTM and CDR2 ANQGSEA. The CDR3 reads CSIQDFQETQYF. The DNA for the CDR3 is TGCAGCATACAGGACTTCCAAGAGACCCAGTACTTC. Supplemented by reference TRBV29-1 and TRBJ2-5, the full variable domain reads SAVISQKPSRDICQRGTSLTIQCQVDSQVTMMFWYRQQPGQSLTLIATANQGSEATYESGFVIDKFPISRPNLTFSTLTVSNMSPEDSSIYLCSIQDFQETQYFGPGTRLLVL.

As for this clonotype: A much bigger clone sits one base away, suggesting this may be a read error. The chain employs TRBV6-5 and TRBJ2-1, with 13 bases that match TRBD2. CDR1 and CDR2 (germline): MNHEY, SVGAGI. CDR3 length equals 15 residues. In nucleotides, the CDR3 is TGTCCCAGCAGTTCGACTAGCGGGGGGCCCAATGAGCAGTTCTTC. This translates into CPSSSTSGGPNEQFF.

The CDR3 DNA sequence: TGTGCCAGCAGTTTATCTAAGTCGGGGGCAGGCCTTTCCTACGAGCAGTACTTC. Translated: CASSLSKSGAGLSYEQYF. This chain links TRBV12-3 or TRBV12-4 with TRBJ2-7; D tentatively fits TRBD1 or TRBD2 (6 bases each). The CDR3 length is 18 residues. V lost 2 bases to trimming and J lost 1 base, with 21 bases between them.

This clonotype was detected only a few times. This is likely a read error, given that the CDR3 carries no conserved phenylalanine or tryptophan at its end. CDR3 bases: TGTGCCAGCAGCCTGACTAGCGGGAGTATTGGGAACATTCAGTACCTC. Translation: CASSLTSGSIGNIQYL. The V call is TRBV7-2, the J call TRBJ2-4, with 12 bases identical to TRBD2. Trimming took 5 bases from V and 7 from J; bases not matched to a gene: 9. The CDR3 is 16 amino acids. The germline CDR1 and CDR2 sequences are SGHTA and FQGNSA.

On this clonotype: A read error may account for a junction end that differs from germline. V is TRBV15 and J is TRBJ2-1; 7 positions agree with TRBD1. Germline CDR1 and CDR2: LNHNV and YYDKDF (reference sequence). The CDR3 loop spans 14 amino acids. The CDR3 spells CATSRGAGGNEQFF. As DNA, the CDR3 is TGTGCCACTAGCAGAGGGGCAGGGGGCAATGAGCAGTTCTTC.

Note on this clonotype: One junction end does not reproduce the germline sequence, and a read error may be involved. V is TRBV6-5 and J is TRBJ1-3; D unresolved. Germline lookup yields CDR1 MNHEY and CDR2 SVGAGI. The CDR3 length is 15 residues. This CDR3 is CASSHKTSSGNIIYF. Written as DNA, the CDR3 is TGTGCCAGCAGTCACAAGACATCCTCTGGAAACATCATATATTTT.